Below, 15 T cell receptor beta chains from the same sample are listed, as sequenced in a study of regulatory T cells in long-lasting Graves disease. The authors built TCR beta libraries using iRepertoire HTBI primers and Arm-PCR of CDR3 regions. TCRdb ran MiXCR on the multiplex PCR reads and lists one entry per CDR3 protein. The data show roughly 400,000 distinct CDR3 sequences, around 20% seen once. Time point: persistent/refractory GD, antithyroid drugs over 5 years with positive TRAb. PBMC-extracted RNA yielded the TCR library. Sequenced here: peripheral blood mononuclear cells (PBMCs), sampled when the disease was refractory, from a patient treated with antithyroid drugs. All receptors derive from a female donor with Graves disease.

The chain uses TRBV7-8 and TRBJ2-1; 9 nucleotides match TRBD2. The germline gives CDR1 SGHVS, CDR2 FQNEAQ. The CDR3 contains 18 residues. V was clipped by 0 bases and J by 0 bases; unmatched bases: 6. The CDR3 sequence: CASSLAYSGSSSYNEQFF. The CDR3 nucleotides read TGTGCCAGCAGCTTAGCGTATAGCGGGAGTAGCTCCTACAATGAGCAGTTCTTC.

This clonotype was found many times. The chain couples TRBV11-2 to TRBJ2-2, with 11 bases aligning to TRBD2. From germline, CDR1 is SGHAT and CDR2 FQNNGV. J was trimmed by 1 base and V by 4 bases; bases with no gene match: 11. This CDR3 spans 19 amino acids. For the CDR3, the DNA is TGTGCCAGCAGCTCACGACTAGCGGGGCAACCCGTGAACACCGGGGAGCTGTTTTTT. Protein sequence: CASSSRLAGQPVNTGELFF. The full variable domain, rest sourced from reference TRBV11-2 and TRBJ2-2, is EAGVAQSPRYKIIEKRQSVAFWCNPISGHATLYWYQQILGQGPKLLIQFQNNGVVDDSQLPKDRFSAERLKGVDSTLKIQPAKLEDSAVYLCASSSRLAGQPVNTGELFFGEGSRLTVL.

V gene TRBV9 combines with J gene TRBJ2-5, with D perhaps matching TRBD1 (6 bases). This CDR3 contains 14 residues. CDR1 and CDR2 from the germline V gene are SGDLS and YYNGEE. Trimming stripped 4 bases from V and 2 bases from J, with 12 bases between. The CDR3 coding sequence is TGTGCCAGCAGCCCCCAACAGGGTCAAGAGACCCAGTACTTC. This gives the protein CASSPQQGQETQYF.

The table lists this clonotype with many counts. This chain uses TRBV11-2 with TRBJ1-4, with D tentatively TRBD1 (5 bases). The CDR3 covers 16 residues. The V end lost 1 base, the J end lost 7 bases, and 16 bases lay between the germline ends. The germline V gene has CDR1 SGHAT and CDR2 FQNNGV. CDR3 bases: TGTGCCAGCAGCTTAGGAACCACAGGAAGGGGTGAAAAACTGTTTTTT. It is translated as CASSLGTTGRGEKLFF. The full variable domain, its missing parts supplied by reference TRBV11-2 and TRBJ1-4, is EAGVAQSPRYKIIEKRQSVAFWCNPISGHATLYWYQQILGQGPKLLIQFQNNGVVDDSQLPKDRFSAERLKGVDSTLKIQPAKLEDSAVYLCASSLGTTGRGEKLFFGSGTQLSVL.

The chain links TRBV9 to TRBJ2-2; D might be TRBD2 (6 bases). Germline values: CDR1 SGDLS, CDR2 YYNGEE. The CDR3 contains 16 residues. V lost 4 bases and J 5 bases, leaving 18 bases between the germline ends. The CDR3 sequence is CASSQMGTGVTGELFF. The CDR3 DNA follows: TGTGCCAGCAGCCAAATGGGGACGGGAGTGACCGGGGAGCTGTTTTTT.

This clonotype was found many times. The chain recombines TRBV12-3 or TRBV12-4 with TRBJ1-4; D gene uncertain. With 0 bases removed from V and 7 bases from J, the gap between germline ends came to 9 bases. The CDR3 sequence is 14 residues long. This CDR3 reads CASSLAHSVEKLFF. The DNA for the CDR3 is TGTGCCAGCAGTTTAGCTCACTCGGTTGAAAAACTGTTTTTT.

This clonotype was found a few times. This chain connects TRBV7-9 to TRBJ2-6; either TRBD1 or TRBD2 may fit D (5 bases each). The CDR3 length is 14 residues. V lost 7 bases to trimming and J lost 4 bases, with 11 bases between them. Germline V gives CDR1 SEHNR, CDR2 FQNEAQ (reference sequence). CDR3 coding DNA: TGTGCCAGCAATGAGGGGTCCGGGGCCAACGTCCTGACTTTC. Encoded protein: CASNEGSGANVLTF.

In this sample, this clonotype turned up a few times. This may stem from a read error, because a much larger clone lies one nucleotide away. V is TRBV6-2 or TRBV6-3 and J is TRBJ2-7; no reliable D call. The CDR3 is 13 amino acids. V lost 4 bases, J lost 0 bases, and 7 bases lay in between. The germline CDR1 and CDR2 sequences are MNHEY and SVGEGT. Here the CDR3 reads CASSSRISYEQYF. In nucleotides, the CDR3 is TGTGCCAGCAGTTCCAGGATCTCCTACGAGCAGTACTTC.

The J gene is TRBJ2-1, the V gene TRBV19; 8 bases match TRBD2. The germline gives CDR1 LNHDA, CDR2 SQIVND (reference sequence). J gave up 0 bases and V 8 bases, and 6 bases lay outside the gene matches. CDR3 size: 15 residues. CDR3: CASGAGGPSYNEQFF. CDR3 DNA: TGTGCCAGTGGGGCGGGAGGCCCCTCCTACAATGAGCAGTTCTTC.

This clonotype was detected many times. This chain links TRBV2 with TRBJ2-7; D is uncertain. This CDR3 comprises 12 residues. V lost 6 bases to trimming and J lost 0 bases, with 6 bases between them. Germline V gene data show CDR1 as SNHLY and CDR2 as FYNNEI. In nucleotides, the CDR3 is TGTGCCAGCAGGCCCGACTCCTACGAGCAGTACTTC. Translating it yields CASRPDSYEQYF.

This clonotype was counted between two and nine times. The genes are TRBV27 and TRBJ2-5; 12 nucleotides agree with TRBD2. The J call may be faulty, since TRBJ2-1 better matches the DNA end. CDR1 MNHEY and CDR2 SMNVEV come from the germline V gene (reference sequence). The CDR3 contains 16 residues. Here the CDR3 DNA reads TGTGCCAGCAGTTTCCTAGCGGGAGGGCCTTGGGGGGAGCAGTTCTTC. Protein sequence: CASSFLAGGPWGEQFF.

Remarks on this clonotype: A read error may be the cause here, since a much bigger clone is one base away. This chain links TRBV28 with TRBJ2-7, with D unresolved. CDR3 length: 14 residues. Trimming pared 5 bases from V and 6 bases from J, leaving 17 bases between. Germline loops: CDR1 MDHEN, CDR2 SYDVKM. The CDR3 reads CASSPTNIGCEQYF. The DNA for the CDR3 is TGTGCCAGCAGTCCGACCAACATAGGCTGCGAGCAGTACTTC.

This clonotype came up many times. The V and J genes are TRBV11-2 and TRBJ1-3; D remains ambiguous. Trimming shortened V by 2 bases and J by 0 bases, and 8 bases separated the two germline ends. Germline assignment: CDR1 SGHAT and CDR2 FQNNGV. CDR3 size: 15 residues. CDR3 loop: CASSLRDNSGNTIYF. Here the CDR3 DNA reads TGTGCCAGCAGCTTAAGAGATAACTCTGGAAACACCATATATTTT.

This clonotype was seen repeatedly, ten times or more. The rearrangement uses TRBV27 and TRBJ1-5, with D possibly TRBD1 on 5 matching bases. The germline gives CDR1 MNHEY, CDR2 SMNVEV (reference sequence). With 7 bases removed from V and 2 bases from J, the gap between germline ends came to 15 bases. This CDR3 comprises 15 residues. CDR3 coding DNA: TGTGCCAGCATCCTCGGCGGGGACGGCAATCAGCCCCAGCATTTT. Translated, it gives CASILGGDGNQPQHF.

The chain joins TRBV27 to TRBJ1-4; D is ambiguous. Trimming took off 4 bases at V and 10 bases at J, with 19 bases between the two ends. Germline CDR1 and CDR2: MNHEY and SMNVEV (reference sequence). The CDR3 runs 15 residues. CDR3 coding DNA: TGTGCCAGCAGTTCATTGGGAGAAGGCGTCGGAAAACTGTTTTTT. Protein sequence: CASSSLGEGVGKLFF. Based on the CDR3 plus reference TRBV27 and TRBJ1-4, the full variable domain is EAQVTQNPRYLITVTGKKLTVTCSQNMNHEYMSWYRQDPGLGLRQIYYSMNVEVTDKGDVPEGYKVSRKEKRNFPLILESPSPNQTSLYFCASSSLGEGVGKLFFGSGTQLSVL.